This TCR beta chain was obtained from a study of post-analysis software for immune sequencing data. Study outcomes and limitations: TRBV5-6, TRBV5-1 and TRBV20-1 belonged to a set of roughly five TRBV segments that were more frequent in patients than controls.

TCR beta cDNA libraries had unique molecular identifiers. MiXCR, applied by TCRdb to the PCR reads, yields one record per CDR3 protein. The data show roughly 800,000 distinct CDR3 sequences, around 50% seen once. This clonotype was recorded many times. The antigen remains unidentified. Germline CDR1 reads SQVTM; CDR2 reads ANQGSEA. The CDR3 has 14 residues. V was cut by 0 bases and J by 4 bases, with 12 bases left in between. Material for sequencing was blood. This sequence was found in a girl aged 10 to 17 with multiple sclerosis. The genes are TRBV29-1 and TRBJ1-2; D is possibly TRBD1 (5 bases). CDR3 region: CSVEEGTETYGYTF. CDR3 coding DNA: TGCAGCGTTGAAGAGGGGACGGAAACCTATGGCTACACCTTC.